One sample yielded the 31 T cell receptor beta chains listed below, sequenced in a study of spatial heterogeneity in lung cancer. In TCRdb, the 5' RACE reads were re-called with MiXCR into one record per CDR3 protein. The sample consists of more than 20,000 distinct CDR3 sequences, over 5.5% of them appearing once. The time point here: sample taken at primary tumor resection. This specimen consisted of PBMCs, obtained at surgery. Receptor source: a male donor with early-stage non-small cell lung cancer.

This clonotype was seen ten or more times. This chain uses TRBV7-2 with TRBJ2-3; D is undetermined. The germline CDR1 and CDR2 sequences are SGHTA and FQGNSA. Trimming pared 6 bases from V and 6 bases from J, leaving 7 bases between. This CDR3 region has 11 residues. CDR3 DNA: TGTGCCAGCAGTTCTCGGGATACGCAGTATTTT. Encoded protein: CASSSRDTQYF.

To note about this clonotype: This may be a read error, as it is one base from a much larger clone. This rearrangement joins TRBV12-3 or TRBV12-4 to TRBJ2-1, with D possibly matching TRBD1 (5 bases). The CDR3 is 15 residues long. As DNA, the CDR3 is TGTGCCACCAGTTTCCCAGGGTACGCCTACAATGAGCAGTTCTTC. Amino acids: CATSFPGYAYNEQFF.

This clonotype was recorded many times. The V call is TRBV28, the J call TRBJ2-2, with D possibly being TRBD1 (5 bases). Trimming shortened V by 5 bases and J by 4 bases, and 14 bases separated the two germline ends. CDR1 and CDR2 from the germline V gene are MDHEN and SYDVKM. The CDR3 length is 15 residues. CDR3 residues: CASSHPGWGTGELFF. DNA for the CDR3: TGTGCCAGCAGTCACCCAGGGTGGGGCACCGGGGAGCTGTTTTTT.

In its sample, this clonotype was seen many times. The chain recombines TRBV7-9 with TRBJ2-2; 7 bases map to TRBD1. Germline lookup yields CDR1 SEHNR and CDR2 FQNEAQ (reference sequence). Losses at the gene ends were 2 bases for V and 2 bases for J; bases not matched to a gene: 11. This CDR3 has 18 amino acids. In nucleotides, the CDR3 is TGTGCCAGCAGCTTACGGGAACCCGGGACAGTCAACACCGGGGAGCTGTTTTTT. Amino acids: CASSLREPGTVNTGELFF.

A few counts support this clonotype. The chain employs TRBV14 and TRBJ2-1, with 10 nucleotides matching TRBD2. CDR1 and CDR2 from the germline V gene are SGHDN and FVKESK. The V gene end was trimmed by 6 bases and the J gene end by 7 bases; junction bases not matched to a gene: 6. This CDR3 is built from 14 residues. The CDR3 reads CASRLAGGRNEQFF. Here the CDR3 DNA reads TGTGCCAGCAGATTAGCGGGAGGAAGAAATGAGCAGTTCTTC.

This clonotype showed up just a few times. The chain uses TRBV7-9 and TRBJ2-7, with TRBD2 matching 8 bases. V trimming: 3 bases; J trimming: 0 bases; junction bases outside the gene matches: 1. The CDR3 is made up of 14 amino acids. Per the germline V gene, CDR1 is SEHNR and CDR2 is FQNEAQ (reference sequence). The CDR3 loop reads CASSLSGSSYEQYF. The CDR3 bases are TGTGCCAGCAGCTTGAGCGGGAGCTCCTACGAGCAGTACTTC.

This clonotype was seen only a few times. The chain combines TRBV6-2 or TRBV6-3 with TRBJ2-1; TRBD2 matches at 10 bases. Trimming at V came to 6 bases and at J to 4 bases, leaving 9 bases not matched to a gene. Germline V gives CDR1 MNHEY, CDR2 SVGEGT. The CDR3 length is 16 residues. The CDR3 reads CASRVAGGLSYNEQFF. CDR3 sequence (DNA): TGTGCCAGCAGAGTAGCGGGAGGACTTAGTTACAATGAGCAGTTCTTC.

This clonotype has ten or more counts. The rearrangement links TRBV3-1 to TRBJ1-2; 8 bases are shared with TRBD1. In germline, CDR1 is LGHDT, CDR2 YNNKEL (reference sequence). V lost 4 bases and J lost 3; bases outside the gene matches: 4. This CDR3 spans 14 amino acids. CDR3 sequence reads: CASSLSGGDYGYTF. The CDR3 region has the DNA TGTGCCAGCAGCCTGTCAGGGGGCGACTATGGCTACACCTTC.

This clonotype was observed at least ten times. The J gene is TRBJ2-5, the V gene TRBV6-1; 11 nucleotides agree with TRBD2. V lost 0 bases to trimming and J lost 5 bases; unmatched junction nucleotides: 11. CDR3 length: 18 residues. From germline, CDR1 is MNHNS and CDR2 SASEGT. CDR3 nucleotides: TGTGCCAGCAGTGAAGCGCTTCGGCTAGCGGGAGGATTTGAGACCCAGTACTTC. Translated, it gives CASSEALRLAGGFETQYF.

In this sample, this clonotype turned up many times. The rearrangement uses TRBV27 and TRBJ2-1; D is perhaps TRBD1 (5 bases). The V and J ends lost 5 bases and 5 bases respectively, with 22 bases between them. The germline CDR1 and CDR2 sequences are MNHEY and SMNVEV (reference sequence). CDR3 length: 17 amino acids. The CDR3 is CASSQRARKMGHNEQFF. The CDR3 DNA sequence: TGTGCCAGCAGTCAACGCGCCAGGAAAATGGGGCACAATGAGCAGTTCTTC.

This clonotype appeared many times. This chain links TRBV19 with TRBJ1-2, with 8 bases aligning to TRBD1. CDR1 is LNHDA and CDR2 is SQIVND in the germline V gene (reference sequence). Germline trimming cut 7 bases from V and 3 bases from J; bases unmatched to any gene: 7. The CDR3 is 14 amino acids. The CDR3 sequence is CASTTTGGDYGYTF. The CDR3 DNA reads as TGTGCCAGTACTACCACAGGGGGAGACTATGGCTACACCTTC.

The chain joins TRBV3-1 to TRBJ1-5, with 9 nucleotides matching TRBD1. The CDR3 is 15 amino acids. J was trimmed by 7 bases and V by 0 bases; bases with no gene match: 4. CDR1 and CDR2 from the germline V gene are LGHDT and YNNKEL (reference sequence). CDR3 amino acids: CASSQDLTGGQPQHF. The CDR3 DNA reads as TGTGCCAGCAGCCAAGATTTGACAGGGGGGCAGCCCCAGCATTTT.

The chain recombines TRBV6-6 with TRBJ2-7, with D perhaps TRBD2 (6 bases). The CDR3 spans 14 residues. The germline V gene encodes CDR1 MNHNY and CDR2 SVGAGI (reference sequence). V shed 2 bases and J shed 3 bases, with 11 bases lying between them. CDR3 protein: CASSYAVGGYEQYF. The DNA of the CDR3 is TGTGCCAGCAGTTACGCGGTGGGGGGCTACGAGCAGTACTTC.

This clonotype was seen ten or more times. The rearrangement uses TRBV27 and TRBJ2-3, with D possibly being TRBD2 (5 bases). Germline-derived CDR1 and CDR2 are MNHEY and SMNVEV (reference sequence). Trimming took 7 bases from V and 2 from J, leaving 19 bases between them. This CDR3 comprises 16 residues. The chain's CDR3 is CASMGRLPGITDTQYF. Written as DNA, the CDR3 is TGTGCCAGCATGGGGAGACTTCCGGGAATCACAGATACGCAGTATTTT.

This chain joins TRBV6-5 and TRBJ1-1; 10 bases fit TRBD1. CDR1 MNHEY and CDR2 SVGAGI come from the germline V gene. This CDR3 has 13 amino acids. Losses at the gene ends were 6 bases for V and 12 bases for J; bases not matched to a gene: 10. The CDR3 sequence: CASRRKDRGWTFF. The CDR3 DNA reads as TGTGCCAGCAGGAGGAAGGACAGGGGGTGGACTTTCTTT.

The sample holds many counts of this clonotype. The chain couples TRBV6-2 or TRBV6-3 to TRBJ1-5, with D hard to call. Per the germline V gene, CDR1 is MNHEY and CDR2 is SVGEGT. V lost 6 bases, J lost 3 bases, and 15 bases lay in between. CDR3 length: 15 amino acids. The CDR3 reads CASSPYDGINQPQHF. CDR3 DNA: TGTGCCAGCAGCCCTTATGACGGCATCAATCAGCCCCAGCATTTT.

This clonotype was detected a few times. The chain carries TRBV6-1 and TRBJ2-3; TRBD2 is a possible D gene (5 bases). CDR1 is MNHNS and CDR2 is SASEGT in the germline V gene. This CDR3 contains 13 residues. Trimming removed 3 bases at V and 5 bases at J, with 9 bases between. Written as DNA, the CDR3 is TGTGCCAGCAGTGACGGACTCCTAGATACGCAGTATTTT. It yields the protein CASSDGLLDTQYF.

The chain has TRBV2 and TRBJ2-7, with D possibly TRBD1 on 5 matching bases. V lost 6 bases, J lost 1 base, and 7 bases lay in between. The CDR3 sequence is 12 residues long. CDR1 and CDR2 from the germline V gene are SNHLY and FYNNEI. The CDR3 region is CASRAGSYEQYF. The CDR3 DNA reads TGTGCCAGCAGAGCAGGGTCCTACGAGCAGTACTTC. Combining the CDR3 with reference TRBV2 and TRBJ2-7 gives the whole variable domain EPEVTQTPSHQVTQMGQEVILRCVPISNHLYFYWYRQILGQKVEFLVSFYNNEISEKSEIFDDQFSVERPDGSNFTLKIRSTKLEDSAMYFCASRAGSYEQYFGPGTRLTVT.

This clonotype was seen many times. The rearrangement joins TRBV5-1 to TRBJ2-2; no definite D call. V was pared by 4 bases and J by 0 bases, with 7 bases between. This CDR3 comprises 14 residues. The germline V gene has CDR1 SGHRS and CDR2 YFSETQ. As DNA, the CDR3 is TGCGCCAGCAGCCAAGACGCGAACACCGGGGAGCTGTTTTTT. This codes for CASSQDANTGELFF.

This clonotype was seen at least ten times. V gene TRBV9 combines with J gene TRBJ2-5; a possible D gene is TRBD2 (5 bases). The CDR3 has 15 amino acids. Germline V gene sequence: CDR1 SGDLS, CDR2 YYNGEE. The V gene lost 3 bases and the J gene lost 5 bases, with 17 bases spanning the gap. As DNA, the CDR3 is TGTGCCAGCAGCGCACTAGTATTAGGAAAGGAGACCCAGTACTTC. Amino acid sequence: CASSALVLGKETQYF.

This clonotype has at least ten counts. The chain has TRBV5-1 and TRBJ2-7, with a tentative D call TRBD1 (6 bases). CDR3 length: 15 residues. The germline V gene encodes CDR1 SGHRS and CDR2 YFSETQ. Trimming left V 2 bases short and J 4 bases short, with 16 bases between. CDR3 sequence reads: CASSLGQGRGYEQYF. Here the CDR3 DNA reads TGCGCCAGCAGCTTAGGGCAGGGGAGAGGATACGAGCAGTACTTC.

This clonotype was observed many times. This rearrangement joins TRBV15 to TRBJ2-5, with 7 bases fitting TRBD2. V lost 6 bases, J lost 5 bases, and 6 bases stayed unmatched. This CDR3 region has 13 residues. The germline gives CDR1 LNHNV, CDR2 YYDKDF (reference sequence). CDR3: CATRDGGSETQYF. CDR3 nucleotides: TGTGCCACCAGAGACGGGGGGTCGGAGACCCAGTACTTC.

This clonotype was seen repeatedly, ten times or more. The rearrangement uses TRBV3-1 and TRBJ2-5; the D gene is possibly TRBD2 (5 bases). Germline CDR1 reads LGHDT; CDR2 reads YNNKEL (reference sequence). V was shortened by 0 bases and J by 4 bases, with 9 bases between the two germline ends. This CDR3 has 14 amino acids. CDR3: CASSQDPRAETQYF. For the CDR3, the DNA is TGTGCCAGCAGCCAAGACCCGCGGGCAGAGACCCAGTACTTC.

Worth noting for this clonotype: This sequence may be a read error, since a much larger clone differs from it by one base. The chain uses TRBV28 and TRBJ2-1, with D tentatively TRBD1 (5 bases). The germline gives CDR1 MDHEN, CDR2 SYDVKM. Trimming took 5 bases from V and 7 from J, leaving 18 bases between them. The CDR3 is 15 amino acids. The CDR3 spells CASSILGPNKNEQFF. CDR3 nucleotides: TGTGCCAGCAGTATCCTGGGGCCAAACAAAAATGAGCAGTTCTTC.

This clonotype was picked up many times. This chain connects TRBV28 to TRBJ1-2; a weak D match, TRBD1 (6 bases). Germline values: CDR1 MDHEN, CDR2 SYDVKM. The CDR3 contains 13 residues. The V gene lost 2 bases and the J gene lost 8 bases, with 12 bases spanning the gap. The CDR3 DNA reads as TGTGCCAGCAGTTTACAGGGGTCACGCGGCTACACCTTC. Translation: CASSLQGSRGYTF.

The CDR3 coding sequence is TGTGCCAGCAGTTTTAGTGAACAGGTCCGAGCTTTCTTT. Protein sequence: CASSFSEQVRAFF. This rearrangement joins TRBV12-3 or TRBV12-4 to TRBJ1-1, with D possibly TRBD1 on 5 matching bases. The CDR3 loop spans 13 amino acids. V lost 3 bases to trimming and J lost 10 bases, with 15 bases between them.

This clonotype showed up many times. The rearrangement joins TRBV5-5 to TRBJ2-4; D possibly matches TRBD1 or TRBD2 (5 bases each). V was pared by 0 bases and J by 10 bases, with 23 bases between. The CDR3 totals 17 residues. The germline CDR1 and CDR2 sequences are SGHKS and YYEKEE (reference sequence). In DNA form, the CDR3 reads TGTGCCAGCAGCTTGGCCGGGACGGCGGTTAGTGTTGGGATTCAGTACTTC. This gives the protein CASSLAGTAVSVGIQYF.

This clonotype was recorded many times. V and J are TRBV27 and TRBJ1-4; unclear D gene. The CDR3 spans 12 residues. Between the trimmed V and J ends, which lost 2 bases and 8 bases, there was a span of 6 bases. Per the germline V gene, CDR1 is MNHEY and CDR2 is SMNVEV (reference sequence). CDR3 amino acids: CASSLGGEKLFF. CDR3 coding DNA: TGTGCCAGCAGTTTAGGTGGGGAAAAACTGTTTTTT.

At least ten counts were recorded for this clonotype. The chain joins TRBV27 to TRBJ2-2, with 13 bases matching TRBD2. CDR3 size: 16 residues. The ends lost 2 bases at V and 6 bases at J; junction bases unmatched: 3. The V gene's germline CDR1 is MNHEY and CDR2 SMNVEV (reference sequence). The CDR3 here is CASSLRGLAGSGELFF. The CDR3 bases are TGTGCCAGCAGTTTAAGGGGACTAGCGGGATCCGGGGAGCTGTTTTTT.

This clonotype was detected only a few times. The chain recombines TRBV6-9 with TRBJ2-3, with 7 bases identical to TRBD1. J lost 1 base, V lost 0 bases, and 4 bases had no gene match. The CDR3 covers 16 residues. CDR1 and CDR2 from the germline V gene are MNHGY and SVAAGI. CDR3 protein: CASSYSGDRCTDTQYF. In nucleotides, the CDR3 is TGTGCCAGCAGTTATTCTGGGGACAGATGCACAGATACGCAGTATTTT.

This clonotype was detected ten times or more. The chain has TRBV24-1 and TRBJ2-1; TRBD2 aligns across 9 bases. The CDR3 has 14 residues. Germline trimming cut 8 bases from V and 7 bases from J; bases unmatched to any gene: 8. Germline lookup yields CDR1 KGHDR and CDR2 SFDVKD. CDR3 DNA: TGTGCCACCATGGCGGGAGGGCCATATAATGAGCAGTTCTTC. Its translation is CATMAGGPYNEQFF.